This T cell receptor (beta chain) was captured in a study of blood T cells in healthy people across ages. The V gene end was trimmed by 0 bases and the J gene end by 9 bases; junction bases not matched to a gene: 4. From germline, CDR1 is DFQATT and CDR2 SNEGSKA (reference sequence). The CDR3 consists of 14 residues. Primed by a sample-barcoded 5' primer and a J-beta primer mix, a second PCR proceeded for 7 to 11 cycles. Tags on each cDNA molecule came from a template-switch adaptor with 12 random nucleotides. TCRdb redid the calling of the 5' RACE reads with MiXCR, one entry per CDR3 protein. Among about 680,000 distinct CDR3 sequences listed, 45% to 50% were seen once. This clonotype occurred many times. The antigen remains unidentified. Overall study findings and caveats: In these data, TCR beta diversity tracked strongly with naive T cell percentage. The long-lived group displayed more naive CD4+ cells, plus higher diversity, than the aged donors did.

The source material was blood. The chain couples TRBV20-1 to TRBJ2-1; 11 nucleotides agree with TRBD2. The sequence was collected from an older woman in good health. The chain's CDR3 is CSARDGLAGGEQFF. CDR3 bases: TGCAGTGCTAGAGATGGCCTAGCGGGAGGTGAGCAGTTCTTC.